Listed here are 3 T cell receptor beta chains from one sample, sequenced in a study of T cells after yellow fever vaccination. TCRdb re-called the 5' RACE reads with MiXCR, one entry per CDR3 protein. The sample records 400,000 or so distinct CDR3 sequences, over 15% being singletons. This specimen was PBMCs, taken before the yellow fever booster vaccination. All receptors derive from a man aged 18 to 29 who received the YFV17D yellow fever vaccine.

The chain is built from TRBV5-5 and TRBJ1-4; D unresolved. The V gene's germline CDR1 is SGHKS and CDR2 YYEKEE (reference sequence). Trimming pared 0 bases from V and 3 bases from J, leaving 15 bases between. The CDR3 extends over 17 amino acids. CDR3 nucleotides: TGTGCCAGCAGCTTGGAACCCCCGGGGTCGGCTAATGAAAAACTGTTTTTT. Its protein product is CASSLEPPGSANEKLFF.

The chain employs TRBV6-5 and TRBJ2-7; a weak D match, TRBD1 (5 bases). CDR3 length: 15 amino acids. The V end was cut by 0 bases, the J end by 5 bases, with 14 bases between. Germline lookup yields CDR1 MNHEY and CDR2 SVGAGI. CDR3 sequence reads: CASSYSIARAHEQYF. Written as DNA, the CDR3 is TGTGCCAGCAGTTACTCGATTGCCAGGGCCCACGAGCAGTACTTC.

This clonotype was recorded a few times. J is TRBJ2-3 and V is TRBV6-2 or TRBV6-3; 12 bases fit TRBD2. Germline V gene lookup returns CDR1 MNHEY and CDR2 SVGEGT. The CDR3 contains 16 residues. The V gene end was trimmed by 6 bases and the J gene end by 2 bases; junction bases not matched to a gene: 6. CDR3 sequence: CASRGLAGGITDTQYF. CDR3 nucleotide sequence: TGTGCCAGCAGGGGGCTAGCGGGGGGGATCACAGATACGCAGTATTTT.